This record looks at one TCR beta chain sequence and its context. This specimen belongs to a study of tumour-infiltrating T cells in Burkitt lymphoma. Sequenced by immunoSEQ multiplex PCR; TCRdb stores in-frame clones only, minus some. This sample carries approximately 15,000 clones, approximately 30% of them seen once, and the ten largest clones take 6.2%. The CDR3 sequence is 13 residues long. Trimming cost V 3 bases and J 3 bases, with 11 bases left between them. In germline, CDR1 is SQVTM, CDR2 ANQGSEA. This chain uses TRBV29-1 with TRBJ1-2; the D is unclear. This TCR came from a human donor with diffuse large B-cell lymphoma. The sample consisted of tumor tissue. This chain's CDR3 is CSVDGQLDYGYTF. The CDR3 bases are TGCAGCGTTGATGGGCAGCTTGACTATGGCTACACCTTC.